This entry concerns a single T cell receptor (beta chain). Its antigen remains unidentified. The data were taken from a study of graft-versus-host responses after intestinal transplantation. Overall study: Every transplant recipient was induced with anti-thymocyte globulin, then maintained on tacrolimus and steroids for 2 to 3 years. Study outcomes and limitations: Within the allografts of patients who had graft-donor T cell macrochimerism, graft-versus-host to host-versus-graft clonal ratios were high.

Clones were read by immunoSEQ multiplex PCR, and TCRdb kept only the in-frame ones, dropping some. The sample contains about 100,000 clones, around nine tenths of which appear only once. Trimming took 7 bases from V and 5 from J; bases not matched to a gene: 13. Germline V gene lookup returns CDR1 LGHNT and CDR2 FRNRAP. The CDR3 totals 15 residues. Specimen: PBMCs, collected roughly 68 weeks after intestinal transplant. The chain joins TRBV12-5 to TRBJ2-5; 7 nucleotides agree with TRBD1. This receptor was identified in a human patient who received an intestinal transplant, so some T cells may come from the graft donor. The CDR3 nucleotides read TGTGCTAGTGCCCAAGGGGGCGGGTGGGGGGAGACCCAGTACTTC. Translating it yields CASAQGGGWGETQYF.